The 8 T cell receptor beta chains presented below share a single source sample, sequenced in a study of cytomegalovirus exposure and HLA in healthy donors. Researchers ran the PCR with 60 Vbeta and 13 Jbeta primers. Repertoires were generated with immunoSEQ multiplex PCR, while TCRdb's copy carries only in-frame clones and drops some. The data contain 100,000 to 150,000 clones, roughly 79% of them seen just once; the ten biggest clones take up less than 2%. The sequenced material came from PBMCs. The receptor set was obtained from a woman in her forties or fifties in good health and CMV-seronegative.

The V gene is TRBV5-4, the J gene TRBJ2-3, with TRBD2 as a possible D gene (6 bases). Germline assignment: CDR1 SGHNT and CDR2 YYREEE (reference sequence). This CDR3 comprises 18 residues. Trimming stripped 4 bases from V and 2 bases from J, with 23 bases between. The CDR3 DNA sequence: TGTGCCAGCAGCCGGGACTCTAGACTAACGGGAGACACAGATACGCAGTATTTT. Translated, it gives CASSRDSRLTGDTDTQYF.

The table lists this clone with a few counts. The CDR3 DNA is TGTGCCAGCAGCTTATGGGCGAGCGGTCTAGATATATTCTTC. It specifies CASSLWASGLDIFF. The chain employs TRBV7-2 and TRBJ2-1; D is possibly TRBD2 (5 bases). The V end was cut by 2 bases, the J end by 16 bases, with 21 bases between. Looked up from germline, CDR1 is SGHTA and CDR2 is FQGNSA. This CDR3 contains 14 residues.

The chain recombines TRBV9 with TRBJ2-2, with 7 bases lining up with TRBD1. V dropped 4 bases and J dropped 1; count of bases not matched to a gene: 7. The CDR3 extends over 16 amino acids. Looked up from germline, CDR1 is SGDLS and CDR2 is YYNGEE. The CDR3 nucleotides are TGTGCCAGCAGCACACGACAGGGTGGGAACACCGGGGAGCTGTTTTTT. Translated: CASSTRQGGNTGELFF.

The chain is built from TRBV5-1 and TRBJ2-1; 8 nucleotides agree with TRBD2. The CDR3 totals 20 residues. Germline assignment: CDR1 SGHRS and CDR2 YFSETQ. The trim removed 0 bases at V and 0 bases at J, leaving 14 bases unmatched. CDR3 sequence reads: CASSLGGSGASRSSYNEQFF. DNA of the CDR3: TGCGCCAGCAGCTTGGGGGGTAGCGGGGCGTCTCGGAGCTCCTACAATGAGCAGTTCTTC.

This rearrangement joins TRBV29-1 to TRBJ1-3; no firm D call. Per the germline V gene, CDR1 is SQVTM and CDR2 is ANQGSEA. V was cut by 7 bases and J by 4 bases, with 8 bases left in between. This CDR3 has 11 amino acids. This CDR3 reads CSGLRGNTIYF. CDR3 DNA: TGCAGCGGCCTCAGGGGAAACACCATATATTTT.

The CDR3: CASSNLRGSMNTEAFF. CDR3 DNA: TGTGCCAGCAGCAACCTTCGAGGGTCTATGAACACTGAAGCTTTCTTT. This chain connects TRBV5-8 to TRBJ1-1; D is undetermined. Trimming stripped 4 bases from V and 0 bases from J, with 16 bases between. The germline gives CDR1 SGHTS, CDR2 YDEGEE. The CDR3 sequence is 16 residues long.

There are a few counts of this clone. This sequence joins TRBV19 and TRBJ1-1; 8 positions agree with TRBD1. J lost 5 bases, V lost 4 bases, and 12 bases had no gene match. The CDR3 has 16 residues. Per germline, CDR1 LNHDA and CDR2 SQIVND (reference sequence). The CDR3 DNA follows: TGTGCCAGTAGTAGGGCTCCGGGACAGGTTACGACTGAAGCTTTCTTT. Translating it yields CASSRAPGQVTTEAFF.

CDR3 sequence (DNA): TGTGCCACCAGCAGAGGGGGCGGGGCCGATGGCTACACCTTC. Amino acids: CATSRGGGADGYTF. V is TRBV15 and J is TRBJ1-2; D perhaps matches TRBD1 (5 bases). Trimming removed 1 base at V and 6 bases at J, with 12 bases between. CDR3 length equals 14 residues. The V gene's germline CDR1 is LNHNV and CDR2 YYDKDF (reference sequence).